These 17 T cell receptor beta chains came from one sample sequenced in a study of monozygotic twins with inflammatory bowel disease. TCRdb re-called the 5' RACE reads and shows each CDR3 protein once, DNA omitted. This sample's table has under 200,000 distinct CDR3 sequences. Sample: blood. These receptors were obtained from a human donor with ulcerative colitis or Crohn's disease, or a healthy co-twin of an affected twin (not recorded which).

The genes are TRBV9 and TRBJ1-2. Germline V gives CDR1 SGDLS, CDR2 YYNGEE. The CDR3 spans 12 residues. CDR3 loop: CASSVHGYGYTF.

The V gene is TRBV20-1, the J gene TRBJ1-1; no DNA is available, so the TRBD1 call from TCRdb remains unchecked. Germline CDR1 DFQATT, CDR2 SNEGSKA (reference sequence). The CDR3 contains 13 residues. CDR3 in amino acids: CSARDPDSLGAFF.

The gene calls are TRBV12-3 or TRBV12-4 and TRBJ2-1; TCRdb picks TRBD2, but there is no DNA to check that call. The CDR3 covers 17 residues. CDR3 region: CASSTRPSGPSYNEQFF.

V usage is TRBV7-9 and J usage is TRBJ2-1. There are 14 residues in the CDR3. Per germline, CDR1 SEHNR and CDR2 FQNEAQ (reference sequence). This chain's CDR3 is CASSSSGPYNEQFF.

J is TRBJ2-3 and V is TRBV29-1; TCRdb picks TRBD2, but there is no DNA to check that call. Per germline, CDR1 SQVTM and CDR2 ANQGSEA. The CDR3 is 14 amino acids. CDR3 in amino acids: CSVQGTSGTDTQYF.

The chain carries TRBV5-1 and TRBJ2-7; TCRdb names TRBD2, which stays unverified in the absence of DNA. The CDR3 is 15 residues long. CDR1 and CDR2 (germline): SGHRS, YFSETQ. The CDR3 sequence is CASSFSGSFPYEQYF.

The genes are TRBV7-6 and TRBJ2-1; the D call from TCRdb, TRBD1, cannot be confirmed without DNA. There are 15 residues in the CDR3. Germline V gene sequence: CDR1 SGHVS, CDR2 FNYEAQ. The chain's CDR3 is CASSYSVTDNDEQFF.

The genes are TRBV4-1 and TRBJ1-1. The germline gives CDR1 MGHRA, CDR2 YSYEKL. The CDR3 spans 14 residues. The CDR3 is CASSPPRMNTEAFF.

The CDR3 here is CASSISPGETQYF. The rearrangement links TRBV19 to TRBJ2-5; TCRdb reports TRBD1, a call that lacks DNA to check it against. This CDR3 comprises 13 residues. Germline V gives CDR1 LNHDA, CDR2 SQIVND (reference sequence). Based on the CDR3 plus reference TRBV19 and TRBJ2-5, the full variable domain is DGGITQSPKYLFRKEGQNVTLSCEQNLNHDAMYWYRQDPGQGLRLIYYSQIVNDFQKGDIAEGYSVSREKKESFPLTVTSAQKNPTAFYLCASSISPGETQYFGPGTRLLVL.

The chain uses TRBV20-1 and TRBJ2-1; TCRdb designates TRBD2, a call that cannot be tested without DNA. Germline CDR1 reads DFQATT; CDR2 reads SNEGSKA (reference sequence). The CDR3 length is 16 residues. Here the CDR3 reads CSARDPRTSGYNEQFF.

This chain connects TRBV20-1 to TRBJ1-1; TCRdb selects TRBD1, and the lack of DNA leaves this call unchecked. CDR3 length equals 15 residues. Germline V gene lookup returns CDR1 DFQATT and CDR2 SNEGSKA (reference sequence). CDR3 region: CSASSPGPRGTEAFF.

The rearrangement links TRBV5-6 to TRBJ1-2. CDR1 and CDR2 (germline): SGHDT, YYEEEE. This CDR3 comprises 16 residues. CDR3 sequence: CASSLGIVNWNYGYTF.

CDR3 sequence: CASSDRQGLGANVLTF. The chain recombines TRBV5-1 with TRBJ2-6; the TRBD1 assignment by TCRdb is unverifiable without DNA. The CDR3 sequence is 16 residues long. CDR1 is SGHRS and CDR2 is YFSETQ in the germline V gene.

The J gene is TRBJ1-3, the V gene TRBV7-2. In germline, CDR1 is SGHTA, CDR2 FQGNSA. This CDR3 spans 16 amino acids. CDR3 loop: CASSPQGGELSYAIYF.

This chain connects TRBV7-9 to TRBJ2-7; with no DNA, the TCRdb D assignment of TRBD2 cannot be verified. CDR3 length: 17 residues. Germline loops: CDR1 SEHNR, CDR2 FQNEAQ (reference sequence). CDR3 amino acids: CASSQGGLAGNHYEQYF.

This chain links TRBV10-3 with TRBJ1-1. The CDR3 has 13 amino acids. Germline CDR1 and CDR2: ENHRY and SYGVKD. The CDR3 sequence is CAISAGEGGEAFF.

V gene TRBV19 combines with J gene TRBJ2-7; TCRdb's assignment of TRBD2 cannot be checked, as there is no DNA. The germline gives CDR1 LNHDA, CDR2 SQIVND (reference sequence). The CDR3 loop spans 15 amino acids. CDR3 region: CASSDLLAGGSEQYF.